This T cell receptor (beta chain) was recorded in a study of blood T cell repertoires in COVID-19. Study overall: Donors in the United States, Italy and Spain gave samples during acute or convalescent COVID-19.

The protocol was immunoSEQ multiplex PCR, while the TCRdb copy is restricted to in-frame clones and leaves out a portion. The sample has 70,000 or so clones, more than 75% seen once. CDR3 length: 18 amino acids. CDR1 is SGHRS, CDR2 YFSETQ, per germline. V lost 0 bases and J lost 0; bases outside the gene matches: 11. The receptor comes from a human donor in a cohort sampled during active COVID-19. The chain is built from TRBV5-1 and TRBJ1-1, with 7 nucleotides matching TRBD1. The specimen was peripheral blood. CDR3 sequence: CASSLALGTARLNTEAFF. The CDR3, as DNA: TGCGCCAGCAGCTTGGCCCTCGGGACAGCCCGATTGAACACTGAAGCTTTCTTT. Together with reference TRBV5-1 and TRBJ1-1, the CDR3 gives the full variable domain: KAGVTQTPRYLIKTRGQQVTLSCSPISGHRSVSWYQQTPGQGLQFLFEYFSETQRNKGNFPGRFSGRQFSNSRSEMNVSTLELGDSALYLCASSLALGTARLNTEAFFGQGTRLTVV.